This T cell receptor beta chain derives from a study of T cell repertoires in cytomegalovirus infection. Whole-study context: Public TCR beta signatures marked donors with CMV infection and the matching HLA.

General observations from the study: Using cumulative public TCR beta family frequency, the authors identified those who carried CMV together with the relevant HLA. There were HLA-C-restricted CMV-specific TCR beta clonotypes dominating the ex vivo response.

TCRdb re-analysed the reads in MiXCR, keeping a single row per CDR3 protein. This sample has hundreds of thousands of distinct CDR3 sequences, with 24% found just once. J gave up 4 bases and V 3 bases, and 1 base lay outside the gene matches. Germline V gene lookup returns CDR1 WSHSY and CDR2 SAAADI. The CDR3 contains 15 residues. This clonotype was seen at least ten times. Its antigen is unidentified. The chain joins TRBV10-2 to TRBJ2-1; TRBD2 agrees at 12 bases. The sample was CD8+ T cells from PBMCs. The TCR sequence derives from a human donor in good health (CMV status not recorded). Some clones in this sample may be carry-over from other donors' samples. Here the CDR3 DNA reads TGCGCCAGCAGTGAAGGGACTAGCGGGTACAATGAGCAGTTCTTC. It translates to CASSEGTSGYNEQFF.